This T cell receptor beta chain was found in a study of technical replicates of blood from a handful of donors. Here immunoSEQ multiplex PCR was the method, and the copy in TCRdb shows in-frame clones only, minus some. The sample includes more than 95,000 clones, approximately 95% of them seen just once. The CDR3 has 15 residues. Germline assignment: CDR1 LNHNV and CDR2 YYDKDF (reference sequence). V lost 1 base to trimming and J lost 8 bases; unmatched junction nucleotides: 9. This receptor was identified in a human donor in good health. The chain recombines TRBV15 with TRBJ1-2; TRBD1 matches 8 bases. Input material: T cells isolated from PBMCs. The CDR3 DNA reads as TGTGCCACCAGCAGAGTATTAGACAGGGGCCAGGGCTACACCTTC. It specifies CATSRVLDRGQGYTF.